Below are 22 T cell receptor beta chains sequenced from a single sample in a study of monozygotic twins with inflammatory bowel disease. With the 5' RACE reads reprocessed, TCRdb shows one record per CDR3 protein and no DNA. This sample contains roughly 200,000 distinct CDR3 sequences. The sample taken for sequencing was blood. The receptors here all came from a human donor with ulcerative colitis or Crohn's disease, or a healthy co-twin of an affected twin (not recorded which).

V and J are TRBV6-1 and TRBJ1-5. Germline lookup yields CDR1 MNHNS and CDR2 SASEGT. The CDR3 contains 16 residues. The CDR3 region is CASSPLGSGSNQPQHF.

The chain carries TRBV18 and TRBJ2-3. Germline values: CDR1 KGHSH, CDR2 LQKENI. The CDR3 is made up of 13 amino acids. The CDR3 region is CASSPDFTDTQYF.

The chain couples TRBV18 to TRBJ2-7; the TCRdb D gene call, TRBD1, has no DNA to confirm it. This CDR3 has 16 amino acids. CDR1 is KGHSH, CDR2 LQKENI, per germline. The CDR3: CASSPTGTGSSYEQYF.

The genes are TRBV18 and TRBJ2-7; TCRdb's D call of TRBD1 is untestable without DNA. The CDR3 is 15 amino acids. Germline CDR1 KGHSH, CDR2 LQKENI. The CDR3 sequence is CASSPWTGPLFEQYF.

J is TRBJ2-7 and V is TRBV6-6; the TRBD1 assignment by TCRdb is unverifiable without DNA. The V gene's germline CDR1 is MNHNY and CDR2 SVGAGI (reference sequence). The CDR3 covers 14 residues. The chain's CDR3 is CASRSDRGWGEQYF.

The chain combines TRBV27 with TRBJ2-7; TCRdb's assignment of TRBD1 cannot be checked, as there is no DNA. There are 11 residues in the CDR3. Germline V gives CDR1 MNHEY, CDR2 SMNVEV (reference sequence). The CDR3 is CASDRTYEQYF.

The chain couples TRBV9 to TRBJ2-1; TCRdb names TRBD2, which stays unverified in the absence of DNA. The CDR3 is 16 residues long. The germline V gene encodes CDR1 SGDLS and CDR2 YYNGEE. The CDR3 sequence: CASSLNQREGGNEQFF. Supplemented by reference TRBV9 and TRBJ2-1, the full variable domain reads DSGVTQTPKHLITATGQRVTLRCSPRSGDLSVYWYQQSLDQGLQFLIQYYNGEERAKGNILERFSAQQFPDLHSELNLSSLELGDSALYFCASSLNQREGGNEQFFGPGTRLTVL.

The chain's CDR3 is CATWYRDRDEKLFF. This chain links TRBV24-1 with TRBJ1-4; TCRdb gives TRBD1 as the D gene, but with no DNA this cannot be confirmed. The germline gives CDR1 KGHDR, CDR2 SFDVKD. The CDR3 loop spans 14 amino acids.

The chain couples TRBV20-1 to TRBJ2-1; TCRdb proposes TRBD1, but this gene call is untestable without DNA. This CDR3 spans 15 amino acids. Germline CDR1 and CDR2: DFQATT and SNEGSKA (reference sequence). CDR3 sequence: CSARAGSGFYNEQFF.

V usage is TRBV20-1 and J usage is TRBJ1-5. The CDR3 is made up of 13 amino acids. CDR1 is DFQATT, CDR2 SNEGSKA, per germline (reference sequence). The CDR3 is CSARVGSNQPQHF.

The chain combines TRBV10-3 with TRBJ1-1; TCRdb's D gene call, TRBD1, goes unchecked for lack of DNA. CDR1 is ENHRY and CDR2 is SYGVKD in the germline V gene. The CDR3 loop spans 14 amino acids. The CDR3 loop is CAISYRGMNTEAFF.

CDR3 sequence: CASSLGGFLYEQYF. The chain combines TRBV14 with TRBJ2-7. CDR3 length: 14 residues. Germline V gene sequence: CDR1 SGHDN, CDR2 FVKESK.

The chain links TRBV7-2 to TRBJ2-7. Germline V gene data show CDR1 as SGHTA and CDR2 as FQGNSA. This CDR3 contains 12 residues. CDR3 in amino acids: CASSLDHYEQYF.

The rearrangement joins TRBV15 to TRBJ1-3; TCRdb lists TRBD1, though no DNA is available to test this call. The CDR3 is 14 residues long. Germline assignment: CDR1 LNHNV and CDR2 YYDKDF (reference sequence). The CDR3 region is CATSSDHRGNTIYF.

This sequence joins TRBV30 and TRBJ1-3; TCRdb returns TRBD1, unconfirmable since there is no DNA. CDR3 length: 13 amino acids. Germline values: CDR1 GTSNPN, CDR2 SVGIG (reference sequence). The CDR3 sequence: CASWTGTGNTIYF.

The CDR3 is CASSFVQAHTEAFF. V is TRBV5-6 and J is TRBJ1-1. Looked up from germline, CDR1 is SGHDT and CDR2 is YYEEEE. The CDR3 has 14 amino acids.

This chain links TRBV5-4 with TRBJ1-2. The CDR3 loop spans 14 amino acids. The germline CDR1 and CDR2 sequences are SGHNT and YYREEE (reference sequence). The CDR3 protein is CASSLGDSRGGDTF.

CDR3 sequence: CASSPGGGGYEQYF. The V and J genes are TRBV11-3 and TRBJ2-7; the TCRdb call, TRBD1, lacks DNA for checking. There are 14 residues in the CDR3. Looked up from germline, CDR1 is SGHNT and CDR2 is YENEEA.

The CDR3 reads CASSLDTLMGNEQYF. The rearrangement links TRBV7-9 to TRBJ2-7; there is no DNA to check the TCRdb D call of TRBD1. CDR1 is SEHNR, CDR2 FQNEAQ, per germline (reference sequence). The CDR3 is 15 amino acids.

The chain recombines TRBV7-2 with TRBJ1-4; TCRdb names TRBD1, which stays unverified in the absence of DNA. Germline assignment: CDR1 SGHTA and CDR2 FQGNSA. This CDR3 contains 15 residues. This CDR3 is CASSLAGTGNEKLFF.

The chain combines TRBV5-1 with TRBJ1-1; TCRdb returns TRBD1, unconfirmable since there is no DNA. Per the germline V gene, CDR1 is SGHRS and CDR2 is YFSETQ. The CDR3 spans 14 residues. The CDR3 loop reads CASSSLGGSTEAFF. Drawing the rest from reference TRBV5-1 and TRBJ1-1, the complete variable domain is KAGVTQTPRYLIKTRGQQVTLSCSPISGHRSVSWYQQTPGQGLQFLFEYFSETQRNKGNFPGRFSGRQFSNSRSEMNVSTLELGDSALYLCASSSLGGSTEAFFGQGTRLTVV.

The gene calls are TRBV11-2 and TRBJ1-1; lacking DNA, the TRBD1 call made by TCRdb goes unchecked. CDR3 length: 16 amino acids. Germline lookup yields CDR1 SGHAT and CDR2 FQNNGV. This chain's CDR3 is CASSPTGLRLDTEAFF.